Below, one T cell receptor beta chain is given with its context. Antigen specificity is unknown. This specimen belongs to a study of cytomegalovirus exposure and HLA in healthy donors. Regarding the study as a whole: V- and J-gene trimming in TCR beta was tied to a missense DCLRE1C variant by an analysis performed later.

The PCR was carried out with 60 Vbeta primers and 13 Jbeta primers. Repertoires were generated with immunoSEQ multiplex PCR, while TCRdb's copy carries only in-frame clones and drops some. The data contain approximately 53,000 clones, roughly 81% of them singletons. Trimming took 0 bases from V and 2 from J; bases not matched to a gene: 3. Germline CDR1 is SGDLS and CDR2 is YYNGEE. The CDR3 has 15 residues. This TCR was sampled from a woman aged 40 to 50 in good health and CMV-seropositive. V and J are TRBV9 and TRBJ2-3, with 7 bases lining up with TRBD2. The material sequenced was PBMCs. CDR3 residues: CASSVGGGLTDTQYF. As DNA, the CDR3 is TGTGCCAGCAGCGTAGGCGGGGGACTCACAGATACGCAGTATTTT.